The 30 T cell receptor beta chains below were found in one sample sequenced in a study of tumor and adjacent non-tumor tissue in lung cancer. This sample's RNA came from whole unsorted tissue. Three rounds of nested PCR, following a modified ARM-PCR protocol, produced the TCRbeta library. Via MiXCR, TCRdb re-called the multiplex PCR reads, giving one row per CDR3 protein. The sample lists roughly 150,000 distinct CDR3 sequences, approximately 70% occurring once. The sequenced sample consisted of lung tumor tissue. Source of these receptors: a man aged 55 to 70 with small cell lung cancer.

This chain connects TRBV24-1 to TRBJ2-1, with D maybe TRBD1 (5 bases). CDR1 is KGHDR, CDR2 SFDVKD, per germline. V shed 10 bases and J shed 10 bases, with 16 bases lying between them. The CDR3 has 12 amino acids. The CDR3 DNA reads as TGTGCCACTGTCGGACACCAAATCGAGCAGTTCTTC. Amino acids: CATVGHQIEQFF.

The chain combines TRBV20-1 with TRBJ1-1; D uncertain. V shed 1 base and J shed 2 bases, with 14 bases lying between them. The CDR3 consists of 15 residues. CDR1 is DFQATT and CDR2 is SNEGSKA in the germline V gene (reference sequence). The CDR3 region is CSARGLGRINTEAFF. The DNA for the CDR3 is TGCAGTGCTAGAGGTCTTGGTAGGATAAACACTGAAGCTTTCTTT.

In its sample, this clonotype was seen many times. One end of the junction fails to match germline, which may point to a read error. This chain links TRBV20-1 with TRBJ2-3, with TRBD2 as a possible D gene (6 bases). Germline V gene data show CDR1 as DFQATT and CDR2 as SNEGSKA (reference sequence). This CDR3 contains 15 residues. The CDR3 loop reads CSAGEMGGGADTQYF. CDR3 DNA sequence: TGCAGTGCTGGAGAGATGGGGGGAGGAGCAGATACGCAGTATTTT.

With respect to this clonotype: A much larger clone sits a single nucleotide away, making a read error possible. The genes are TRBV6-5 and TRBJ1-2; 7 bases match TRBD1. The CDR3 length is 12 residues. Germline V gene sequence: CDR1 MNHEY, CDR2 SVGAGI. The DNA of the CDR3 is TGTGCCAGCACAGACAGGGACCGCGGCTACATCTTC. As protein: CASTDRDRGYIF.

Note on this clonotype: The junction differs from germline at one of its ends, possibly a read error. The chain links TRBV11-3 to TRBJ1-1, with D uncertain. CDR3 length: 15 amino acids. Looked up from germline, CDR1 is SGHNT and CDR2 is YENEEA. The CDR3 here is CVSSPAGVRGTEAFF. In nucleotides, the CDR3 is TGTGTCAGCAGTCCTGCAGGAGTTAGAGGCACTGAAGCCTTCTTT.

As regards this clonotype: A clone one base away is much larger, so this may be a read error. The CDR3 reads CARSYGLASTDTQYF. CDR3 nucleotides: TGTGCCAGGAGTTACGGGCTAGCGAGTACAGATACGCAGTATTTT. The chain uses TRBV6-6 and TRBJ2-3, with D maybe TRBD2 (6 bases). The germline gives CDR1 MNHNY, CDR2 SVGAGI (reference sequence). The length of the CDR3 is 15 residues.

Comment on this clonotype: This may be a read error: a much more frequent sequence differs by one nucleotide. The conserved phenylalanine or tryptophan is not found at the CDR3 terminus, so this likely reflects a read error. J is TRBJ2-7 and V is TRBV20-1, with D possibly matching TRBD1 (6 bases). From germline, CDR1 is DFQATT and CDR2 SNEGSKA (reference sequence). V shed 5 bases and J shed 2 bases, with 16 bases lying between them. The CDR3 totals 14 residues. CDR3 bases: TGCAGTGCTCTGAGGACAGAGGGGACCTACGAGCAGTACTTA. As protein: CSALRTEGTYEQYL.

As for this clonotype: This may stem from a read error, because a much larger clone lies one nucleotide away. This sequence joins TRBV20-1 and TRBJ2-7, with TRBD1 as a possible D gene (5 bases). This CDR3 region has 11 residues. Germline CDR1 reads DFQATT; CDR2 reads SNEGSKA (reference sequence). The CDR3 nucleotides read TGCAGTGCTCTACAGGCCTACGAGCGGTACTTC. Translated: CSALQAYERYF.

Comments on this clonotype: Because it lacks the conserved phenylalanine or tryptophan at the end, this CDR3 is likely a read error. The chain links TRBV6-6 to TRBJ2-3, with D unclear. Germline loops: CDR1 MNHNY, CDR2 SVGAGI (reference sequence). The CDR3 extends over 13 amino acids. The CDR3 spells CASSYYQADTQYI. CDR3 nucleotide sequence: TGTGCCAGTAGTTACTACCAGGCAGATACGCAGTATATT.

This chain joins TRBV29-1 and TRBJ1-2, with 8 bases lining up with TRBD1. The V gene end was trimmed by 6 bases and the J gene end by 11 bases; junction bases not matched to a gene: 17. The CDR3 extends over 14 amino acids. Looked up from germline, CDR1 is SQVTM and CDR2 is ANQGSEA. In nucleotides, the CDR3 is TGCAGCGTCGCGACCGATGAACAGGGGGGTGGTTACACCTTC. This translates into CSVATDEQGGGYTF.

As regards this clonotype: A much bigger clone sits one base away, suggesting this may be a read error. The CDR3 bases are TGTGCCAGCAGTATCAACAGCTCCTACGAGCAGTACTTC. Its translation: CASSINSSYEQYF. The rearrangement joins TRBV6-2 or TRBV6-3 to TRBJ2-7, with D hard to call. V lost 5 bases and J 0 bases, leaving 8 bases between the germline ends. The CDR3 loop spans 13 amino acids. Germline-derived CDR1 and CDR2 are MNHEY and SVGEGT.

Points on this clonotype: Germline and junction disagree at one end, which may indicate a read error. The chain couples TRBV6-1 to TRBJ1-1, with 9 bases that match TRBD1. Germline values: CDR1 MNHNS, CDR2 SASEGT. The CDR3 runs to 12 residues. The CDR3 sequence: CANGQGIGEALF. For the CDR3, the DNA is TGTGCCAACGGACAGGGGATAGGTGAAGCTTTATTT.

On this clonotype: A read error may account for a junction end that differs from germline. The chain has TRBV25-1 and TRBJ2-1, with TRBD2 matching 7 bases. This CDR3 is 14 amino acids long. CDR1 and CDR2 from the germline V gene are MGHDK and SYGVNS. The CDR3 DNA reads TGCGCCAGCAGTGGGGACTACTTCTACAATGAGCAGTTCTTC. It yields the protein CASSGDYFYNEQFF.

Concerning this clonotype itself: A much larger clone differs by one base, so this may be a read error. This sequence joins TRBV10-3 and TRBJ2-7; D not resolved. Between the trimmed V and J ends, which lost 3 bases and 2 bases, there was a span of 5 bases. The V gene's germline CDR1 is ENHRY and CDR2 SYGVKD. The CDR3 extends over 12 amino acids. The CDR3, as DNA: TGTGCCATCAGTGACGAAACCTACGAGCAGTACTTC. Protein sequence: CAISDETYEQYF.

CDR3 sequence: CSAPNNGYTF. Here the CDR3 DNA reads TGCAGTGCGCCCAATAATGGCTACACCTTC. The V gene is TRBV20-1, the J gene TRBJ1-2; D is unresolved. Germline CDR1 is DFQATT and CDR2 is SNEGSKA (reference sequence). Trimming stripped 6 bases from V and 6 bases from J, with 8 bases between. CDR3 size: 10 residues.

This clonotype has only a few counts. The rearrangement links TRBV13 to TRBJ1-1; perhaps TRBD1 as D (6 bases). This CDR3 has 15 residues. Germline assignment: CDR1 PRHDT and CDR2 FYEKMQ (reference sequence). The V and J ends lost 5 bases and 1 base respectively, with 14 bases between them. The CDR3 loop is CASSRPQGRNTEAFF. CDR3 in DNA: TGTGCCAGCAGCCGACCGCAGGGGCGGAACACTGAAGCTTTCTTT.

About this clonotype: Its ends do not fully match the called genes, so a read error is possible. V usage is TRBV11-2 and J usage is TRBJ2-1, with no clear D. The CDR3 runs to 17 residues. Germline V lookup: CDR1 SGHAT, CDR2 FQNNGV. CDR3 sequence: CASSLRFGSSVYYEQFF. CDR3 bases: TGTGCCAGCAGCTTAAGGTTTGGGTCCAGTGTCTACTATGAGCAGTTCTTC.

Concerning this clonotype: This sequence may be a read error, since a much larger clone differs from it by one base. It is likely a read error, because the conserved phenylalanine at the end of the CDR3 is missing. V is TRBV12-3 or TRBV12-4 and J is TRBJ2-3; no clear D. The CDR3 has 11 amino acids. The V and J ends lost 1 base and 5 bases respectively, with 1 base between them. The CDR3 DNA follows: TGTGCCAGCAGTTTAGGAGATACGCAGTATCTT. Translating it yields CASSLGDTQYL.

This clonotype was seen only a few times. Given a much more abundant clone one base away, this may be a read error. V gene TRBV11-2 combines with J gene TRBJ2-3; no reliable D call. In germline, CDR1 is SGHAT, CDR2 FQNNGV. This CDR3 has 16 residues. CDR3 coding DNA: TGTGCCAGCAGCCCAGTGGCCGGCGGTAGCACAGTTACGCAGTATTTT. Translated, it gives CASSPVAGGSTVTQYF.

Details on this clonotype: This may be a read error: a much more frequent sequence differs by one nucleotide. V is TRBV4-1 and J is TRBJ2-7, with D hard to call. V shed 2 bases and J shed 3 bases, with 8 bases lying between them. This CDR3 region has 13 residues. Germline V gene lookup returns CDR1 MGHRA and CDR2 YSYEKL. The CDR3 is CASSQSAYYEQYV. The CDR3 DNA reads TGCGCCAGCAGCCAATCAGCGTACTACGAGCAGTACGTC.

This clonotype was counted once. A much bigger clone sits one base away, suggesting this may be a read error. This chain connects TRBV6-1 to TRBJ2-5; 7 nucleotides align to TRBD2. V was pared by 4 bases and J by 7 bases, with 6 bases of the junction left unmatched. The germline V gene encodes CDR1 MNHNS and CDR2 SASEGT. The CDR3 extends over 13 amino acids. This CDR3 reads CASSADPGGTQYF. In DNA form, the CDR3 reads TGTGCCAGCAGTGCCGACCCGGGGGGGACCCAGTACTTC.

J is TRBJ2-6 and V is TRBV7-6; 7 bases are shared with TRBD1. Germline V CDR1 and CDR2: SGHVS, FNYEAQ. Germline trimming cut 3 bases from V and 1 base from J; bases unmatched to any gene: 6. The CDR3 extends over 17 amino acids. CDR3 region: CASSFGTATSGANVLTF. CDR3 bases: TGTGCCAGCAGCTTTGGGACAGCGACATCTGGGGCCAACGTCCTGACTTTC.

Regarding this clonotype: A read error may explain this, as a much larger clone is one base away. The chain combines TRBV20-1 with TRBJ2-1; D not certain. The CDR3 runs to 13 residues. Germline assignment: CDR1 DFQATT and CDR2 SNEGSKA (reference sequence). Trimming left V 2 bases short and J 9 bases short, with 14 bases between. The CDR3 sequence is CSARSLGSPEQFF. The CDR3 region has the DNA TGCAGTGCTAGAAGTCTGGGATCCCCTGAGCAGTTCTTC.

This chain links TRBV20-1 with TRBJ1-4; 7 nucleotides agree with TRBD1. CDR3 size: 15 residues. Germline V lookup: CDR1 DFQATT, CDR2 SNEGSKA (reference sequence). Unmatched junction bases numbered 11, after V lost 2 bases and J lost 8 bases. CDR3 in DNA: TGCAGTGCTAGATGGGGGACAGAAGTTAAAGAAAAACTGTTTTTT. Translated, it gives CSARWGTEVKEKLFF.

The V gene is TRBV20-1, the J gene TRBJ2-1, with D possibly TRBD2 on 7 matching bases. Germline-derived CDR1 and CDR2 are DFQATT and SNEGSKA (reference sequence). CDR3 length equals 18 residues. V lost 4 bases and J lost 6, with 28 bases in between. CDR3 region: CSATSGQCVVGRFNEQFF. The CDR3 nucleotides are TGCAGTGCTACCTCCGGACAGTGCGTCGTCGGGAGGTTCAATGAGCAGTTCTTC.

About this clonotype itself: The junction departs from germline at one end; a sequencing error may be responsible. The chain uses TRBV11-2 and TRBJ2-5, with D uncertain. Germline CDR1 reads SGHAT; CDR2 reads FQNNGV. The CDR3 spans 14 residues. For the CDR3, the DNA is TGTGCCAGCAGCTTCCGGGCCCTAGGAGAGACCCTGTATTTC. Its translation is CASSFRALGETLYF.

With respect to this clonotype: This CDR3 fails to terminate in the conserved phenylalanine or tryptophan, so it likely reflects a read error. The gene calls are TRBV11-3 and TRBJ2-1; 16 bases map to TRBD2. The J call could be wrong; TRBJ2-7 is a better fit for the DNA end. The CDR3 extends over 17 amino acids. The germline gives CDR1 SGHNT, CDR2 YENEEA. The CDR3 loop is CASSSGLAGGPCNEQYL. The CDR3 DNA reads TGTGCCAGCAGCTCGGGACTAGCGGGAGGGCCCTGCAATGAGCAGTACTTA.

Worth noting for this clonotype: The junction differs from germline at one of its ends, possibly a read error. V usage is TRBV20-1 and J usage is TRBJ2-3, with 8 bases identical to TRBD2. Germline V gene lookup returns CDR1 DFQATT and CDR2 SNEGSKA (reference sequence). The CDR3 spans 16 residues. In nucleotides, the CDR3 is TGCAGAGCTACGACCGGGACTAGTGGGAGGAGAGATACGCAGTATTTT. Translating gives CRATTGTSGRRDTQYF.

V and J are TRBV12-3 or TRBV12-4 and TRBJ1-6, with D maybe TRBD1 (5 bases). Trimming shortened V by 7 bases and J by 10 bases, and 14 bases separated the two germline ends. The CDR3 consists of 13 residues. The CDR3 spells CASNSGQHSPLHF. The CDR3 DNA is TGTGCCAGCAATTCGGGGCAGCACTCACCCCTCCACTTT.

Concerning this clonotype: This clone may be a read error of a much larger clone one base away. This chain connects TRBV20-1 to TRBJ2-1; tentatively, D is TRBD1 (6 bases). The germline V gene encodes CDR1 DFQATT and CDR2 SNEGSKA (reference sequence). The CDR3 has 12 residues. Here the CDR3 DNA reads TGCAGTGCAAAGGACAGACACAATGAGCGGTTCTTC. It yields the protein CSAKDRHNERFF.